This T cell receptor (beta chain) was captured in a study of shared clonotypes between healthy human individuals. Whole-study context: Per donor, CD8 memory used one plate, CD8 naive used two, CD4 memory used three and CD4 naive used three.

The table lists this clone with a few counts. The antigen remains undetermined. Assay: immunoSEQ multiplex PCR; the TCRdb copy retains only in-frame clones and omits some. The sample contains roughly 1,000,000 clones, about 80% of which appear only once. Study outcomes and limitations: Relative to memory subsets, naive subsets generally showed larger estimated richness. When naive CD4 clonotypes were compared across several donors, approximately 5% were shared.

The length of the CDR3 is 12 residues. The V segment lost 4 bases and the J segment 13 bases; nucleotides outside the gene matches: 6. Germline CDR1 SGDLS, CDR2 YYNGEE. The chain uses TRBV9 and TRBJ2-2, with 8 bases lining up with TRBD1. Sequenced input: memory CD4+ T cells from PBMCs. Subset: CD45RA-negative fraction. The TCR was taken from a young man in good health. Some clones in this sample may be carry-over from other donors' samples. CDR3 DNA sequence: TGTGCCAGCAGCCCCGGACAGGGTGGGCTGTTTTTT. Translated, it gives CASSPGQGGLFF.